The 27 T cell receptor beta chains given below trace back to one sample, sequenced in a study of blood T cell repertoires in COVID-19. Method: immunoSEQ multiplex PCR; TCRdb's copy keeps in-frame clones and lacks some. The table lists about 120,000 clones, roughly 90% of them singletons. Input material: peripheral blood. These receptor sequences come from a human donor with acute or convalescent COVID-19. The donor label of this sample is uncertain.

This chain links TRBV5-1 with TRBJ2-5, with 12 positions matching TRBD2. The ends lost 5 bases at V and 5 bases at J; junction bases unmatched: 13. Germline V gene data show CDR1 as SGHRS and CDR2 as YFSETQ. The CDR3 sequence is 17 residues long. The CDR3 is CASRPTSGRIRWETQYF. The CDR3 coding sequence is TGCGCCAGCAGGCCCACTAGCGGGAGGATAAGGTGGGAGACCCAGTACTTC.

This sequence joins TRBV20-1 and TRBJ2-1; D is unresolved. CDR1 is DFQATT and CDR2 is SNEGSKA in the germline V gene (reference sequence). The CDR3 totals 15 residues. Trimming cost V 3 bases and J 1 base, with 13 bases left between them. CDR3 nucleotides: TGCAGTGCTAGTCTACACTCCGGGTCCTACAATGAGCAGTTCTTC. Amino acid sequence: CSASLHSGSYNEQFF.

Only one count was recorded for this clone. The chain is built from TRBV7-6 and TRBJ2-1; 12 nucleotides agree with TRBD2. Trimming removed 4 bases from V and 3 bases from J; junction bases left unmatched: 7. The CDR3 extends over 17 amino acids. Per the germline V gene, CDR1 is SGHVS and CDR2 is FNYEAQ. DNA for the CDR3: TGTGCCAGCAGCTCAAGGACTAGCGGGAACTACTACAATGAGCAGTTCTTC. Residues: CASSSRTSGNYYNEQFF.

In this sample, this clone turned up once. V is TRBV4-2 and J is TRBJ1-3, with TRBD1 matching 8 bases. J gave up 4 bases and V 2 bases, and 7 bases lay outside the gene matches. The CDR3 length is 16 residues. Germline assignment: CDR1 LGHNA and CDR2 YNFKEQ. CDR3 in DNA: TGTGCCAGCAGCCAAACAGGGGGAGAATTGGGAAACACCATATATTTT. As protein: CASSQTGGELGNTIYF.

The chain combines TRBV28 with TRBJ1-5, with TRBD1 as a possible D gene (5 bases). V was pared by 6 bases and J by 3 bases, with 9 bases between. The CDR3 runs to 13 residues. Germline assignment: CDR1 MDHEN and CDR2 SYDVKM. The CDR3 DNA follows: TGTGCCAGCAGCCAGGGCTACAATCAGCCCCAGCATTTT. This codes for CASSQGYNQPQHF. The whole variable domain, filled in from reference TRBV28 and TRBJ1-5, reads DVKVTQSSRYLVKRTGEKVFLECVQDMDHENMFWYRQDPGLGLRLIYFSYDVKMKEKGDIPEGYSVSREKKERFSLILESASTNQTSMYLCASSQGYNQPQHFGDGTRLSIL.

The gene calls are TRBV5-5 and TRBJ2-2; TRBD1 agrees at 8 bases. This CDR3 contains 19 residues. Germline-derived CDR1 and CDR2 are SGHKS and YYEKEE (reference sequence). After removal of 0 bases from V and 8 bases from J, the junction contained 18 bases not matched to a gene. Written as DNA, the CDR3 is TGTGCCAGCAGCTTGGAGATGGGGTTGGCGGACAGGGTTACTGGGGAGCTGTTTTTT. This translates into CASSLEMGLADRVTGELFF.

V gene TRBV5-1 combines with J gene TRBJ2-7; D unclear. The ends were cut back, 7 bases at V and 6 bases at J, with 23 bases in the middle. The CDR3 contains 15 residues. Germline CDR1 reads SGHRS; CDR2 reads YFSETQ. CDR3 protein: CASSRTSSYQSEQYF. As DNA, the CDR3 is TGCGCCAGCTCACGAACGAGTAGCTACCAGTCCGAGCAGTACTTC. Complete variable domain (other parts from reference TRBV5-1 and TRBJ2-7): KAGVTQTPRYLIKTRGQQVTLSCSPISGHRSVSWYQQTPGQGLQFLFEYFSETQRNKGNFPGRFSGRQFSNSRSEMNVSTLELGDSALYLCASSRTSSYQSEQYFGPGTRLTVT.

This clone has just one count. The chain recombines TRBV27 with TRBJ1-1, with D possibly matching TRBD1 (5 bases). The V gene's germline CDR1 is MNHEY and CDR2 SMNVEV (reference sequence). The CDR3 runs 13 residues. V lost 3 bases, J lost 4 bases, and 9 bases lay in between. Here the CDR3 DNA reads TGTGCCAGCAGTTTCACGGGGGGCACTGAAGCTTTCTTT. This gives the protein CASSFTGGTEAFF.

The chain has TRBV2 and TRBJ1-2; D not resolved. Per germline, CDR1 SNHLY and CDR2 FYNNEI. V was pared by 4 bases and J by 0 bases, with 15 bases between. The CDR3 has 16 residues. The CDR3 DNA reads TGTGCCAGCAGTGCAGACAAGATACTTACTAACTATGGCTACACCTTC. Translation gives CASSADKILTNYGYTF.

The rearrangement uses TRBV2 and TRBJ2-3, with 10 bases fitting TRBD1. Per the germline V gene, CDR1 is SNHLY and CDR2 is FYNNEI. With V trimmed by 10 bases and J by 4 bases, 8 bases remained unmatched. The CDR3 is made up of 14 amino acids. CDR3 in DNA: TGTGCCACCCGGGACAGGGGAAACCCAGATACGCAGTATTTT. It is translated as CATRDRGNPDTQYF.

The rearrangement joins TRBV20-1 to TRBJ2-1; D unclear. Germline assignment: CDR1 DFQATT and CDR2 SNEGSKA (reference sequence). CDR3 size: 14 residues. Trimming took 3 bases from V and 0 from J, leaving 9 bases between them. This CDR3 is CSASGVSSYNEQFF. In DNA, the CDR3 is TGCAGTGCTAGTGGCGTGAGCTCCTACAATGAGCAGTTCTTC.

The chain couples TRBV7-9 to TRBJ2-2, with D possibly TRBD2 on 7 matching bases. Germline CDR1 reads SEHNR; CDR2 reads FQNEAQ (reference sequence). This CDR3 spans 17 amino acids. Trimming removed 4 bases at V and 4 bases at J, with 19 bases between. CDR3 in amino acids: CASSSSREGDSTGELFF. CDR3 nucleotides: TGTGCCAGCAGCTCCAGTAGGGAGGGGGATTCCACCGGGGAGCTGTTTTTT.

V gene TRBV27 combines with J gene TRBJ1-2; the match to TRBD1 covers 8 bases. The CDR3 sequence is 15 residues long. Germline CDR1 reads MNHEY; CDR2 reads SMNVEV (reference sequence). V shed 3 bases, J shed 4 bases, and the junction held 7 bases outside the gene matches. The CDR3 is CASSFGTGPTYGYTF. DNA of the CDR3: TGTGCCAGCAGTTTCGGGACAGGCCCTACCTATGGCTACACCTTC.

The J gene is TRBJ2-2, the V gene TRBV3-1 (or the pseudogene TRBV3-2); D possibly corresponds to TRBD2 (5 bases). This CDR3 spans 19 amino acids. Between the trimmed V and J ends, which lost 0 bases and 6 bases, there was a span of 23 bases. Germline V gene data show CDR1 as LGHDT and CDR2 as YNNKEL (reference sequence). CDR3 in amino acids: CASSQEALDSHFSAGELFF. The CDR3, as DNA: TGTGCCAGCAGCCAAGAAGCCCTGGACTCCCACTTCAGTGCCGGGGAGCTGTTTTTT.

J is TRBJ1-2 and V is TRBV6-5, with a possible D match to TRBD1 (6 bases). CDR1 and CDR2 (germline): MNHEY, SVGAGI. CDR3 size: 15 residues. The V end was cut by 1 base, the J end by 2 bases, with 11 bases between. CDR3 in DNA: TGTGCCAGCAGTTACTTGGGAGGGGGAAACTATGGCTACACCTTC. This gives the protein CASSYLGGGNYGYTF.

This clone was counted a single time. The chain joins TRBV3-1 (or the pseudogene TRBV3-2) to TRBJ2-3, with 10 bases lining up with TRBD1. Germline V gives CDR1 LGHDT, CDR2 YNNKEL (reference sequence). The V gene end was trimmed by 2 bases and the J gene end by 3 bases; junction bases not matched to a gene: 8. There are 17 residues in the CDR3. CDR3 protein: CASSQSLGTGVTDTQYF. The CDR3 DNA is TGTGCCAGCAGCCAATCATTGGGGACAGGGGTGACAGATACGCAGTATTTT.

V gene TRBV10-3 combines with J gene TRBJ2-7, with 8 nucleotides matching TRBD2. The CDR3 totals 13 residues. CDR1 is ENHRY and CDR2 is SYGVKD in the germline V gene. Trimming took 8 bases from V and 5 from J; bases not matched to a gene: 8. CDR3 residues: CAIGAAGGHEQYF. Here the CDR3 DNA reads TGTGCCATCGGAGCGGCGGGGGGCCACGAGCAGTACTTC.

The rearrangement links TRBV7-8 to TRBJ1-3, with D possibly TRBD1 on 6 matching bases. Germline V gene sequence: CDR1 SGHVS, CDR2 FQNEAQ. CDR3 length: 16 residues. Trimming cost V 4 bases and J 6 bases, with 19 bases left between them. The CDR3 DNA reads as TGTGCCAGCAGCTCTTCCTCGGACAGTTGGGTAAACACCATATATTTT. This sequence encodes CASSSSSDSWVNTIYF.

The chain couples TRBV6-5 to TRBJ1-6, with D unclear. CDR1 MNHEY and CDR2 SVGAGI come from the germline V gene. The V and J ends lost 6 bases and 11 bases respectively, with 20 bases between them. This CDR3 has 15 residues. CDR3 in amino acids: CASSRRTAGRAPLHF. For the CDR3, the DNA is TGTGCCAGCAGCCGAAGGACGGCCGGGAGGGCACCCCTCCACTTT.

This clone was found once. The chain has TRBV10-3 and TRBJ2-2, with 10 bases lining up with TRBD2. V lost 4 bases, J lost 6 bases, and 2 bases stayed unmatched. This CDR3 has 14 amino acids. Germline lookup yields CDR1 ENHRY and CDR2 SYGVKD. The CDR3 sequence: CAISGLAGAGELFF. The CDR3 DNA sequence: TGTGCCATCAGTGGGCTAGCGGGGGCCGGGGAGCTGTTTTTT.

The chain joins TRBV19 to TRBJ1-2; perhaps TRBD1 as D (6 bases). This CDR3 is built from 17 residues. The V end lost 5 bases, the J end lost 6 bases, and 25 bases lay between the germline ends. Germline V lookup: CDR1 LNHDA, CDR2 SQIVND (reference sequence). The CDR3 reads CASSLLRTGQFGDGYTF. In DNA form, the CDR3 reads TGTGCCAGTAGTCTATTACGCACAGGGCAGTTTGGGGATGGCTACACCTTC.

This chain joins TRBV23-1 and TRBJ2-7, with a weak D call TRBD2 (5 bases). TRBV23-1 is noted as an ORF with a role that remains uncertain. The CDR3 contains 15 residues. V was cut by 0 bases and J by 4 bases, with 13 bases left in between. The CDR3 protein is CASSQSRVLGYEQYF. CDR3 nucleotides: TGCGCCAGCAGTCAATCGAGGGTTTTGGGGTACGAGCAGTACTTC.

Details on this clone: Within the sample, other DNA sequences also encode this same CDR3. V usage is TRBV18 and J usage is TRBJ2-5; D is unclear. V dropped 2 bases and J dropped 5 bases, with 9 bases sitting between them. The CDR3 sequence is 13 residues long. CDR1 is KGHSH and CDR2 is LQKENI in the germline V gene. The CDR3 is CASSPELEETQYF. CDR3 DNA: TGTGCCAGCTCACCAGAATTAGAGGAGACCCAGTACTTC.

The chain uses TRBV4-2 and TRBJ2-6, with TRBD1 matching 9 bases. Germline V gene lookup returns CDR1 LGHNA and CDR2 YNFKEQ. This CDR3 is 18 amino acids long. After removal of 5 bases from V and 1 base from J, the junction contained 9 bases not matched to a gene. The CDR3 region is CASSGLGQGGSGANVLTF. The CDR3 coding sequence is TGTGCCAGCAGCGGATTGGGACAGGGCGGTTCTGGGGCCAACGTCCTGACTTTC.

V is TRBV18 and J is TRBJ2-1; TRBD2 matches at 7 bases. J was trimmed by 4 bases and V by 6 bases; bases with no gene match: 12. CDR1 is KGHSH, CDR2 LQKENI, per germline. The CDR3 sequence is 16 residues long. CDR3 DNA: TGTGCCAGCTCGGGCCGGGTTCCAGCGGGGTACAATGAGCAGTTCTTC. Its translation: CASSGRVPAGYNEQFF.

The chain carries TRBV7-9 and TRBJ2-3, with D perhaps matching TRBD2 (5 bases). CDR1 and CDR2 (germline): SEHNR, FQNEAQ (reference sequence). Trimming left V 1 base short and J 1 base short, with 9 bases between. The CDR3 spans 15 residues. The CDR3 DNA reads TGTGCCAGCAGCTTAGGGACTCTAGGCACAGATACGCAGTATTTT. This codes for CASSLGTLGTDTQYF.

In this sample, this clone turned up once. J is TRBJ1-1 and V is TRBV7-9; D might be TRBD1 (5 bases). Germline-derived CDR1 and CDR2 are SEHNR and FQNEAQ (reference sequence). This CDR3 spans 14 amino acids. Trimming pared 3 bases from V and 5 bases from J, leaving 13 bases between. The CDR3 region is CASSFQSGGTEAFF. CDR3 DNA sequence: TGTGCCAGCAGCTTTCAAAGCGGGGGTACTGAAGCTTTCTTT.